The 8 T cell receptor beta chains reported below all come from one sample, sequenced in a study of blood T cell repertoires in COVID-19. TCRdb's copy holds only in-frame clones and misses some; the assay was immunoSEQ multiplex PCR. Of a few hundred thousand clones listed, approximately 89% are singletons. Sequenced sample: peripheral blood. The source of these receptors is a woman in her sixties with COVID-19, enrolled during active disease.

This chain uses TRBV6-6 with TRBJ1-5, with D hard to call. The V gene lost 2 bases and the J gene lost 5 bases, with 7 bases spanning the gap. Per the germline V gene, CDR1 is MNHNY and CDR2 is SVGAGI (reference sequence). The CDR3 extends over 13 amino acids. The CDR3 nucleotides are TGTGCCAGCAGTTACGCGCGGGATCAGCCCCAGCATTTT. It encodes CASSYARDQPQHF.

The rearrangement links TRBV6-6 to TRBJ2-7, with D perhaps matching TRBD2 (6 bases). Germline CDR1 is MNHNY and CDR2 is SVGAGI (reference sequence). V lost 2 bases and J lost 4, with 12 bases in between. The CDR3 is 14 amino acids. CDR3 DNA sequence: TGTGCCAGCAGTTACGTCGAGGAGGGATACGAGCAGTACTTC. This codes for CASSYVEEGYEQYF.

The V gene is TRBV3-1 (or the pseudogene TRBV3-2), the J gene TRBJ2-5, with TRBD2 identical over 9 bases. CDR1 is LGHDT, CDR2 YNNKEL, per germline (reference sequence). Germline trimming cut 0 bases from V and 4 bases from J; bases unmatched to any gene: 12. The CDR3 has 18 residues. The CDR3 nucleotides are TGTGCCAGCAGCCAAGAGTACCTAGCGGGGCGGTACCGAGAGACCCAGTACTTC. Translated: CASSQEYLAGRYRETQYF.

This clone was seen many times. V and J are TRBV30 and TRBJ1-2; D gene unclear. V gave up 0 bases and J gave up 6 bases, with 8 bases separating them. Germline V lookup: CDR1 GTSNPN, CDR2 SVGIG (reference sequence). CDR3 length: 12 residues. CDR3 coding DNA: TGTGCCTGGAGTGTAACGGGGAATGGCTACACCTTC. Encoded protein: CAWSVTGNGYTF.

V is TRBV30 and J is TRBJ1-1, with D unresolved. The ends were cut back, 2 bases at V and 3 bases at J, with 10 bases in the middle. The germline CDR1 and CDR2 sequences are GTSNPN and SVGIG (reference sequence). This CDR3 region has 13 residues. The CDR3 sequence: CAWSLSRDTEAFF. The CDR3 coding sequence is TGTGCCTGGAGTTTGAGCCGGGACACTGAAGCTTTCTTT.

This clone was seen only once. The rearrangement joins TRBV5-4 to TRBJ2-7; possibly TRBD1 for D (7 bases). The length of the CDR3 is 15 residues. The germline V gene encodes CDR1 SGHNT and CDR2 YYREEE (reference sequence). V lost 0 bases and J lost 5, with 15 bases in between. The CDR3 region is CASSLDQGGVNEQYF. The CDR3 DNA is TGTGCCAGCAGCTTGGACCAGGGGGGCGTGAACGAGCAGTACTTC.

The J gene is TRBJ1-1, the V gene TRBV7-3; D not resolved. The CDR3 consists of 15 residues. The V gene lost 3 bases and the J gene lost 7 bases, with 18 bases spanning the gap. Germline V gene sequence: CDR1 SGHTA, CDR2 FQGTGA. In nucleotides, the CDR3 is TGTGCCAGCAGCTTCTCAGGTGCTCCCGGGAGTGAAGCTTTCTTT. Protein sequence: CASSFSGAPGSEAFF. Complete variable domain (other parts from reference TRBV7-3 and TRBJ1-1): GAGVSQTPSNKVTEKGKYVELRCDPISGHTALYWYRQSLGQGPEFLIYFQGTGAADDSGLPNDRFFAVRPEGSVSTLKIQRTERGDSAVYLCASSFSGAPGSEAFFGQGTRLTVV.

The V gene is TRBV6-4, the J gene TRBJ2-5; 7 bases match TRBD2. CDR1 and CDR2 from the germline V gene are MRHNA and SNTAGT. The CDR3 is made up of 18 amino acids. Trimming removed 3 bases from V and 1 base from J; junction bases left unmatched: 14. This CDR3 is CASSDSLMPSGTQETQYF. CDR3 coding DNA: TGTGCCAGCAGTGATTCGTTAATGCCTAGCGGTACCCAAGAGACCCAGTACTTC.